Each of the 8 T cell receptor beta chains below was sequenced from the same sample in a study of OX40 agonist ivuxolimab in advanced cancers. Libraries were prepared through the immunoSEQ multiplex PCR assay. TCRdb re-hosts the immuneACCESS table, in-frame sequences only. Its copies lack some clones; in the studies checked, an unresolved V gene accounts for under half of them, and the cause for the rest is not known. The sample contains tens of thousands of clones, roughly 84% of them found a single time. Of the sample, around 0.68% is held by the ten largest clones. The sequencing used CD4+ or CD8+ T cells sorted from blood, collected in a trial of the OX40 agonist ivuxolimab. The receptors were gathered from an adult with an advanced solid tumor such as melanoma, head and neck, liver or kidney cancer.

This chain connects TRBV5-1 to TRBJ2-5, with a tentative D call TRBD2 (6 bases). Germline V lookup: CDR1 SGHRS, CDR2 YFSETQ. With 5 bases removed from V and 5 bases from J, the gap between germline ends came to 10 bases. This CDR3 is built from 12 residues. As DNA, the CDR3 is TGCGCCAGCAGAGGGGAGGATGAGACCCAGTACTTC. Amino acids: CASRGEDETQYF.

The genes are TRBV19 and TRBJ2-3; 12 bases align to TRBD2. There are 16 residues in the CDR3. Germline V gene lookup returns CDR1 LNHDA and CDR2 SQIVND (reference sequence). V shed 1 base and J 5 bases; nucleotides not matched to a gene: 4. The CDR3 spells CASSIGTSGAGDTQYF. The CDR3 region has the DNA TGTGCCAGTAGTATAGGGACTAGCGGGGCGGGAGATACGCAGTATTTT.

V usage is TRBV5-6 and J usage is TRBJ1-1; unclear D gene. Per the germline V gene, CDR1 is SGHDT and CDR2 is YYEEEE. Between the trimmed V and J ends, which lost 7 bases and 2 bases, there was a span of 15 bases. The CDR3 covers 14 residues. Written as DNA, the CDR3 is TGTGCCAGCTTCCCCACCGGGCGTAACACTGAAGCTTTCTTT. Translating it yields CASFPTGRNTEAFF.

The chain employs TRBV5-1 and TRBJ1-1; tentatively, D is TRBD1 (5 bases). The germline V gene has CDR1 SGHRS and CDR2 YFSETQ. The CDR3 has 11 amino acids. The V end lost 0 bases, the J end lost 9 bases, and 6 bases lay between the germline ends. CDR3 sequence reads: CASSLEGQAFF. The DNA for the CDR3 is TGCGCCAGCAGCTTGGAGGGACAAGCTTTCTTT.

This CDR3 reads CASSKDPVEADTQYF. CDR3 DNA: TGTGCCAGCAGTAAAGACCCCGTGGAGGCAGATACGCAGTATTTT. This chain uses TRBV6-1 with TRBJ2-3; maybe TRBD2 (5 bases). The germline V gene has CDR1 MNHNS and CDR2 SASEGT. This CDR3 region has 15 residues. Deletions cut 5 bases from V and 4 bases from J, with 16 bases between.

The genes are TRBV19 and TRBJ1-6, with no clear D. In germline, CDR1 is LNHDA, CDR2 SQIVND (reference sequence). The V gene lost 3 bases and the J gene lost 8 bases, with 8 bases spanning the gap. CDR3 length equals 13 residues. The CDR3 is CASSILTDSPLHF. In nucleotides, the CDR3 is TGTGCCAGTAGTATTCTTACAGATTCACCCCTCCACTTT.

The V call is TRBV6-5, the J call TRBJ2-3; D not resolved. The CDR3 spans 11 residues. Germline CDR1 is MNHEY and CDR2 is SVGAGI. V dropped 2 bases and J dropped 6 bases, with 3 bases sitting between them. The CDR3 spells CASSYMDTQYF. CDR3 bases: TGTGCCAGCAGTTACATGGATACGCAGTATTTT.

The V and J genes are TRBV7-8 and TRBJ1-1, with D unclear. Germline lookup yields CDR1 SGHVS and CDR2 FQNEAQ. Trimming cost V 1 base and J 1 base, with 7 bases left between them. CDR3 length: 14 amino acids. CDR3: CASSLEGSNTEAFF. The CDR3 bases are TGTGCCAGCAGCTTAGAGGGCTCGAACACTGAAGCTTTCTTT.